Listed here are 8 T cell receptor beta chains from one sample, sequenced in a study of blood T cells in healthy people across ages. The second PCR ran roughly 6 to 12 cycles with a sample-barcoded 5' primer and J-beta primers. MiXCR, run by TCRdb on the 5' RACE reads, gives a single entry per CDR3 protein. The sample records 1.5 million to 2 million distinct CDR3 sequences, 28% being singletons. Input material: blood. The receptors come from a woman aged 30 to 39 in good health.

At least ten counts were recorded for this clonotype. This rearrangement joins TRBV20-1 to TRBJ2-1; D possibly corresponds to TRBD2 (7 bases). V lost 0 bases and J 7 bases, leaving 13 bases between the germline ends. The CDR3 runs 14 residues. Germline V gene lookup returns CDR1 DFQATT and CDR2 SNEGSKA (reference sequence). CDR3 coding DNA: TGCAGTGCTAGAGATCTCGAGGGGGGGAATGAGCAGTTCTTC. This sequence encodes CSARDLEGGNEQFF.

This chain's CDR3 is CASSQFPGSVIEKLFF. The CDR3 DNA follows: TGCGCCAGCAGCCAGTTCCCCGGGTCCGTCATAGAAAAACTGTTTTTT. The V call is TRBV4-1, the J call TRBJ1-4; D unresolved. Germline values: CDR1 MGHRA, CDR2 YSYEKL. The CDR3 contains 16 residues. The V end was cut by 3 bases, the J end by 8 bases, with 19 bases between.

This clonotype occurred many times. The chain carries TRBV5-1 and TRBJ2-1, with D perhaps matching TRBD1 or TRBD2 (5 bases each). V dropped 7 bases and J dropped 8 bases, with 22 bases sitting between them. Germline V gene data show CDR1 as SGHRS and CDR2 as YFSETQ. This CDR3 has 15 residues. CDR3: CASYPGALEVDEQFF. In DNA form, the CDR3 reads TGCGCCAGCTACCCCGGGGCCCTCGAGGTCGATGAGCAGTTCTTC.

The CDR3 DNA is TGTGCCAGCAGCTCCCCACAAACCCCCTACGAGCAGTACTTC. Its translation is CASSSPQTPYEQYF. V and J are TRBV11-2 and TRBJ2-4; D remains unclear. Matching the DNA end better, TRBJ2-7 makes the J call doubtful. The CDR3 is 14 amino acids. Germline loops: CDR1 SGHAT, CDR2 FQNNGV.

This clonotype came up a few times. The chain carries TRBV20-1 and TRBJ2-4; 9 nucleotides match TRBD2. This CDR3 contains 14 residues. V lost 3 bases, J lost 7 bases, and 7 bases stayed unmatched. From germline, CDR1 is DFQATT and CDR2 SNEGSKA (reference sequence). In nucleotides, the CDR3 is TGCAGTGCTAGTATAGGCGGGGGGGGGAACATTCAGTACTTC. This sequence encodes CSASIGGGGNIQYF.

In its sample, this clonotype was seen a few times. The CDR3 loop reads CASSPARGRSTDTQYF. The CDR3, as DNA: TGTGCCAGCAGTCCCGCCCGGGGGAGGAGCACAGATACGCAGTATTTT. This chain uses TRBV6-5 with TRBJ2-3, with a weak D call TRBD2 (6 bases). Trimming removed 5 bases at V and 0 bases at J, with 15 bases between. The CDR3 is 16 amino acids. Germline CDR1 and CDR2: MNHEY and SVGAGI.

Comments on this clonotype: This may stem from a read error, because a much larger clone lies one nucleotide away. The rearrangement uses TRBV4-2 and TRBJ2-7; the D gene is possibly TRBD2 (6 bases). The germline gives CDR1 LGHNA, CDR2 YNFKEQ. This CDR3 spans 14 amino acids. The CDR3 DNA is TGTGCCAACAGCTCCCCCGGGAGAACCTACGAGCAGTACTTC. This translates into CANSSPGRTYEQYF.

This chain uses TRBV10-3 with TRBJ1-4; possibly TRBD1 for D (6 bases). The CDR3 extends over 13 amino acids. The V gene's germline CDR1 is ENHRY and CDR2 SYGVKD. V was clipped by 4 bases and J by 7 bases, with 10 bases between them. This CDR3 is CAISAQGSEKLFF. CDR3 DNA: TGTGCCATCAGTGCACAGGGAAGTGAAAAACTGTTTTTT.